This TCR beta chain appears in the sequencing data of a study of blood T cell repertoires in COVID-19. Study at large: From the United States, Italy and Spain came samples of acute and convalescent COVID-19. PBMCs, B-cell-depleted T cells, or T cells provided the cDNA or gDNA that made up the material.

This clone has a single count. Assay: immunoSEQ multiplex PCR; the TCRdb copy retains only in-frame clones and omits some. Altogether about 58,000 clones are present, roughly 84% being singletons, with the ten largest covering 9.6%. Deletions cut 0 bases from V and 1 base from J, with 19 bases between. The CDR3 is 18 residues long. CDR1 is MGHRA, CDR2 YSYEKL, per germline. Seattle patients were enrolled while actively infected and followed longitudinally. This clonotype originated in an elderly man with COVID-19, enrolled during active disease. The rearrangement joins TRBV4-1 to TRBJ2-7; D is possibly TRBD2 (6 bases). Input material: peripheral blood. The CDR3 region is CASSQDRFRASDSYEQYV. The DNA of the CDR3 is TGCGCCAGCAGCCAAGATAGGTTCAGGGCTAGCGATTCCTACGAGCAGTACGTC.